Presented here are 25 T cell receptor beta chains from one specimen sequenced in a study of glioma-infiltrating T cells after dendritic cell vaccination. Data came from immunoSEQ multiplex PCR; TCRdb stores just in-frame clones and leaves some out. Of 55,000 to 75,000 clones in the sample, about 86% were seen once. Time point defined: after dendritic cell vaccination, including at tumor progression/relapse. Sequenced material: blood, taken after dendritic cell vaccination. The receptors shown here come from a human donor with glioblastoma.

The V gene is TRBV27, the J gene TRBJ1-1; D is undetermined. The CDR3 consists of 16 residues. Germline lookup yields CDR1 MNHEY and CDR2 SMNVEV (reference sequence). Deletions cut 5 bases from V and 4 bases from J, with 20 bases between. CDR3 sequence (DNA): TGTGCCAGCAGTCCAGACATACAGCTCGGTGGCACTGAAGCTTTCTTT. Protein product: CASSPDIQLGGTEAFF.

This clone was observed a few times. This chain links TRBV7-9 with TRBJ2-7; 9 nucleotides agree with TRBD1. V lost 6 bases to trimming and J lost 5 bases; unmatched junction nucleotides: 8. Germline V gene data show CDR1 as SEHNR and CDR2 as FQNEAQ (reference sequence). This CDR3 region has 14 residues. CDR3 in amino acids: CASSFGQGLDEQYF. In DNA, the CDR3 is TGTGCCAGCAGTTTCGGACAGGGGCTTGACGAGCAGTACTTC. The full variable domain, in which reference TRBV7-9 and TRBJ2-7 provide the parts outside the CDR3, is DTGVSQNPRHKITKRGQNVTFRCDPISEHNRLYWYRQTLGQGPEFLTYFQNEAQLEKSRLLSDRFSAERPKGSFSTLEIQRTEQGDSAMYLCASSFGQGLDEQYFGPGTRLTVT.

The chain joins TRBV9 to TRBJ2-3, with 9 bases lining up with TRBD2. CDR1 is SGDLS and CDR2 is YYNGEE in the germline V gene. The CDR3 totals 16 residues. Germline trimming cut 0 bases from V and 2 bases from J; bases unmatched to any gene: 4. CDR3: CASSVEGGGATDTQYF. CDR3 nucleotide sequence: TGTGCCAGCAGCGTAGAGGGCGGGGGGGCCACAGATACGCAGTATTTT. The variable domain in full, with the rest retrieved from reference TRBV9 and TRBJ2-3, is DSGVTQTPKHLITATGQRVTLRCSPRSGDLSVYWYQQSLDQGLQFLIQYYNGEERAKGNILERFSAQQFPDLHSELNLSSLELGDSALYFCASSVEGGGATDTQYFGPGTRLTVL.

The V and J genes are TRBV6-1 and TRBJ1-1, with 12 bases aligning to TRBD1. CDR1 and CDR2 from the germline V gene are MNHNS and SASEGT. The CDR3 loop spans 17 amino acids. Trimming at V came to 3 bases and at J to 2 bases, leaving 7 bases not matched to a gene. The CDR3 spells CASSERPGQGANTEAFF. CDR3 nucleotides: TGTGCCAGCAGTGAGCGACCGGGACAGGGGGCTAACACTGAAGCTTTCTTT.

V usage is TRBV7-2 and J usage is TRBJ2-7; the match to TRBD1 covers 8 bases. The germline V gene encodes CDR1 SGHTA and CDR2 FQGNSA. The CDR3 spans 15 residues. V lost 5 bases, J lost 4 bases, and 10 bases stayed unmatched. The CDR3: CASSGLGQGDYEQYF. CDR3 nucleotide sequence: TGTGCCAGCAGCGGACTCGGACAGGGAGATTACGAGCAGTACTTC.

About this clone itself: This CDR3 is also generated by other DNA sequences in the sample. This sequence joins TRBV19 and TRBJ2-3; 9 bases agree with TRBD1. The length of the CDR3 is 16 residues. The germline V gene has CDR1 LNHDA and CDR2 SQIVND (reference sequence). After removal of 4 bases from V and 3 bases from J, the junction contained 8 bases not matched to a gene. This chain's CDR3 is CASSSPGTGSTDTQYF. In DNA, the CDR3 is TGTGCCAGTAGTAGCCCGGGGACAGGGTCTACAGATACGCAGTATTTT. Together with reference TRBV19 and TRBJ2-3, the CDR3 gives the full variable domain: DGGITQSPKYLFRKEGQNVTLSCEQNLNHDAMYWYRQDPGQGLRLIYYSQIVNDFQKGDIAEGYSVSREKKESFPLTVTSAQKNPTAFYLCASSSPGTGSTDTQYFGPGTRLTVL.

The chain combines TRBV14 with TRBJ2-7, with D possibly TRBD2 on 5 matching bases. CDR1 is SGHDN, CDR2 FVKESK, per germline. This CDR3 has 12 amino acids. Trimming left V 5 bases short and J 3 bases short, with 8 bases between. CDR3 loop: CASSSTNYEQYF. In nucleotides, the CDR3 is TGTGCCAGCAGCTCGACTAACTACGAGCAGTACTTC.

CDR3 sequence reads: CASSSTGKRDNSPLHF. For the CDR3, the DNA is TGTGCCAGCTCTTCGACAGGGAAAAGGGATAATTCACCCCTCCACTTT. The gene calls are TRBV18 and TRBJ1-6; 7 positions match TRBD1. The CDR3 sequence is 16 residues long. Germline values: CDR1 KGHSH, CDR2 LQKENI. V lost 6 bases, J lost 5 bases, and 10 bases stayed unmatched.

The sample holds one count of this clone. CDR3 loop: CASSLVLGGRGSTDTQYF. The CDR3 DNA follows: TGTGCCAGCAGCTTAGTTTTGGGTGGGCGGGGGAGCACAGATACGCAGTATTTT. The chain employs TRBV11-2 and TRBJ2-3; 7 bases agree with TRBD2. The germline gives CDR1 SGHAT, CDR2 FQNNGV. This CDR3 is built from 18 residues. Germline trimming cut 1 base from V and 0 bases from J; bases unmatched to any gene: 10.

CDR3 sequence: CAIRRTGDYGYTF. The DNA for the CDR3 is TGTGCCATCAGGAGGACAGGGGACTATGGCTACACCTTC. The chain employs TRBV10-3 and TRBJ1-2, with 9 bases identical to TRBD1. This CDR3 contains 13 residues. Germline trimming cut 6 bases from V and 3 bases from J; bases unmatched to any gene: 2. Germline lookup yields CDR1 ENHRY and CDR2 SYGVKD.

This clone was picked up one time. The chain links TRBV30 to TRBJ1-1; 9 bases agree with TRBD1. Germline assignment: CDR1 GTSNPN and CDR2 SVGIG (reference sequence). J gave up 6 bases and V 2 bases, and 7 bases lay outside the gene matches. This CDR3 is 14 amino acids long. The CDR3 DNA sequence: TGTGCCTGGAGTTCAACAGGGGGCCCGGCTGAAGCTTTCTTT. Amino acid sequence: CAWSSTGGPAEAFF.

The J gene is TRBJ2-3, the V gene TRBV9; 9 bases are shared with TRBD2. Germline V gene lookup returns CDR1 SGDLS and CDR2 YYNGEE. CDR3 length: 17 amino acids. J gave up 2 bases and V 0 bases, and 7 bases lay outside the gene matches. CDR3 sequence reads: CASSVAGSGGVTDTQYF. The DNA of the CDR3 is TGTGCCAGCAGCGTAGCGGGTAGCGGGGGAGTCACAGATACGCAGTATTTT.

The chain combines TRBV5-5 with TRBJ1-5; the match to TRBD1 covers 9 bases. The CDR3 has 16 residues. V dropped 3 bases and J dropped 1; count of bases not matched to a gene: 5. Looked up from germline, CDR1 is SGHKS and CDR2 is YYEKEE (reference sequence). CDR3 sequence reads: CASSSAGTGSNQPQHF. For the CDR3, the DNA is TGTGCCAGCAGCTCGGCTGGGACAGGGAGCAATCAGCCCCAGCATTTT.

V gene TRBV5-1 combines with J gene TRBJ2-7; D ambiguous. Between the trimmed V and J ends, which lost 5 bases and 1 base, there was a span of 16 bases. Germline assignment: CDR1 SGHRS and CDR2 YFSETQ. CDR3 size: 15 residues. The CDR3 is CASREGALRSYEQYF. CDR3 coding DNA: TGCGCCAGCAGGGAAGGAGCCCTAAGATCCTACGAGCAGTACTTC.

J is TRBJ2-1 and V is TRBV4-2; D is perhaps TRBD1 (5 bases). Between the trimmed V and J ends, which lost 5 bases and 1 base, there was a span of 18 bases. The CDR3 runs 17 residues. Germline values: CDR1 LGHNA, CDR2 YNFKEQ. CDR3 DNA: TGTGCCAGCAGCGCAAGACTTGGGGCAGAGTCCTACAATGAGCAGTTCTTC. It encodes CASSARLGAESYNEQFF.

The chain is built from TRBV18 and TRBJ1-1, with D possibly matching TRBD1 (6 bases). Looked up from germline, CDR1 is KGHSH and CDR2 is LQKENI. The CDR3 is 15 amino acids. Trimming took 5 bases from V and 1 from J, leaving 14 bases between them. The CDR3 is CASSVGQTSNTEAFF. The DNA of the CDR3 is TGTGCCAGCTCAGTCGGACAGACTTCGAACACTGAAGCTTTCTTT.

V and J are TRBV5-1 and TRBJ2-5, with 15 bases identical to TRBD2. Germline V gives CDR1 SGHRS, CDR2 YFSETQ. V lost 4 bases to trimming and J lost 5 bases; unmatched junction nucleotides: 6. The CDR3 covers 16 residues. CDR3 loop: CASSRTSGGAAETQYF. Written as DNA, the CDR3 is TGCGCCAGCAGCCGGACTAGCGGGGGGGCTGCGGAGACCCAGTACTTC.

Only a few counts were recorded for this clone. The chain links TRBV5-1 to TRBJ1-1; 7 bases agree with TRBD1. With 1 base clipped from V and 11 bases from J, the junction kept 11 bases outside the gene matches. Germline CDR1 SGHRS, CDR2 YFSETQ. CDR3 length equals 14 residues. The CDR3 is CASSLRGGSGGAFF. Written as DNA, the CDR3 is TGCGCCAGCAGCTTGCGAGGGGGCTCGGGGGGGGCTTTCTTT. Full variable domain (outside the CDR3, taken from reference TRBV5-1 and TRBJ1-1): KAGVTQTPRYLIKTRGQQVTLSCSPISGHRSVSWYQQTPGQGLQFLFEYFSETQRNKGNFPGRFSGRQFSNSRSEMNVSTLELGDSALYLCASSLRGGSGGAFFGQGTRLTVV.

The genes are TRBV6-5 and TRBJ1-2; 8 nucleotides align to TRBD1. V gave up 6 bases and J gave up 5 bases; unmatched junction bases: 8. This CDR3 contains 14 residues. The germline CDR1 and CDR2 sequences are MNHEY and SVGAGI. Written as DNA, the CDR3 is TGTGCCAGCAGATTTCCGGGACAGGATTATGGCTACACCTTC. Translating gives CASRFPGQDYGYTF.

The CDR3 nucleotides read TGTGCCAGCAGTCCCCAAGGACTAGCGGGGAAGCTACAGGATACGCAGTATTTT. This gives the protein CASSPQGLAGKLQDTQYF. This chain joins TRBV27 and TRBJ2-3; 12 positions agree with TRBD2. Trimming cost V 5 bases and J 6 bases; bases outside gene matches: 15. The CDR3 extends over 18 amino acids. Germline V gene lookup returns CDR1 MNHEY and CDR2 SMNVEV (reference sequence).

This chain connects TRBV5-4 to TRBJ2-7, with a possible D match to TRBD2 (5 bases). V shed 4 bases and J shed 0 bases, with 11 bases lying between them. Germline CDR1 and CDR2: SGHNT and YYREEE (reference sequence). CDR3 length: 14 residues. The DNA of the CDR3 is TGTGCCAGCAGCCAGGACCGGGGCTCCTACGAGCAGTACTTC. Translated, it gives CASSQDRGSYEQYF.

The V call is TRBV5-6, the J call TRBJ1-1; D might be TRBD1 (5 bases). The CDR3 sequence is 14 residues long. The V and J ends lost 2 bases and 4 bases respectively, with 12 bases between them. Per germline, CDR1 SGHDT and CDR2 YYEEEE. This chain's CDR3 is CASSFFGGATEAFF. As DNA, the CDR3 is TGTGCCAGCAGCTTCTTTGGCGGGGCCACTGAAGCTTTCTTT.

This chain joins TRBV16 and TRBJ1-6; D is unresolved. The CDR3 sequence is 14 residues long. V was pared by 2 bases and J by 6 bases, with 8 bases between. Germline V lookup: CDR1 KGHSY, CDR2 FQNENV. CDR3 nucleotide sequence: TGTGCCAGCAGCCAAACGGGGTCTAATTCACCCCTCCACTTT. It specifies CASSQTGSNSPLHF. The variable domain in full, completed from reference TRBV16 and TRBJ1-6, reads GEEVAQTPKHLVRGEGQKAKLYCAPIKGHSYVFWYQQVLKNEFKFLISFQNENVFDETGMPKERFSAKCLPNSPCSLEIQATKLEDSAVYFCASSQTGSNSPLHFGNGTRLTVT.

The chain recombines TRBV11-3 with TRBJ1-2; a weak D match, TRBD1 (6 bases). CDR3 size: 14 residues. In germline, CDR1 is SGHNT, CDR2 YENEEA. Deletions cut 8 bases from V and 4 bases from J, with 17 bases between. CDR3 protein: CASSAGTHVYGYTF. DNA of the CDR3: TGTGCCAGCTCCGCCGGGACACATGTCTATGGCTACACCTTC.

CDR3 coding DNA: TGCGCCAGCAGCTTGACTAGCGGGTCCTACTACAATGAGCAGTTCTTC. Its translation: CASSLTSGSYYNEQFF. The chain combines TRBV5-1 with TRBJ2-1, with 9 bases that match TRBD2. The CDR3 is 16 amino acids. Looked up from germline, CDR1 is SGHRS and CDR2 is YFSETQ. V lost 1 base, J lost 3 bases, and 5 bases stayed unmatched.